The subject of this entry is one T cell receptor (beta chain). The antigen remains undetermined. This record comes from a study of vaccination effects on CD4 cells after COVID-19. V lost 7 bases and J lost 4; bases outside the gene matches: 11. Per germline, CDR1 SGHRS and CDR2 YFSETQ. The CDR3 loop spans 15 amino acids. The study's findings and limits: Late in the post-vaccination period, infection-induced and vaccine-induced clones underwent marked clonal contraction.

Profiling relied on immunoSEQ multiplex PCR, and the TCRdb table lists in-frame clones only, not all of them. The sample lists about 64,000 clones; just over 70% were seen once. When around 9 days of culture had elapsed, CD4+ T cells were isolated. The person had a PCR-confirmed SARS-CoV-2 infection during March to December 2020. IL-2 medium took the place of half the medium on both days 3 and 7. This chain uses TRBV5-1 with TRBJ2-3; 8 bases are a match to TRBD2. This clonotype was sampled from a human donor who had a prior SARS-CoV-2 infection. The sample consisted of CD4+ T cells from PBMCs cultured without peptide, taken before COVID-19 vaccination. The CDR3 protein is CASGVGGGRSDTQYF. In DNA, the CDR3 is TGCGCCAGCGGAGTGGGCGGCGGGAGGTCAGATACGCAGTATTTT. Combining the CDR3 with reference TRBV5-1 and TRBJ2-3 gives the whole variable domain KAGVTQTPRYLIKTRGQQVTLSCSPISGHRSVSWYQQTPGQGLQFLFEYFSETQRNKGNFPGRFSGRQFSNSRSEMNVSTLELGDSALYLCASGVGGGRSDTQYFGPGTRLTVL.